This note documents a single TCR beta chain sequence. Its specificity is unknown. This entry is derived from a study of memory CD4+ T cells and cytomegalovirus serostatus. Across the whole study: This sample comes from healthy Belgian adults, 8 to 10 CMV seropositive, approximately 24 seronegative.

Study-wide results and caveats: About 40% of the roughly 150 known CMV-associated TCRbeta sequences appeared in CD4+ memory. The CMV-associated TCR signature appears largely within the CD4+ memory repertoire.

The sort gate was single viable CD3+CD4+CD8-CD45RO+ cells for memory CD4+ T cells. Total CD4+ T cells were enriched by CD4 positive selection. The ends were cut back, 1 base at V and 0 bases at J, with 18 bases in the middle. This CDR3 is 18 amino acids long. Germline lookup yields CDR1 SGHTA and CDR2 FQGNSA. Using immunoSEQ multiplex PCR, the repertoire was profiled, and TCRdb retains in-frame clones only, with some absent. The repertoire has around 50,000 clones, roughly 81% of them found once; the top ten carry 0.8% to 1.2%. Input material: memory CD4+ T cells from blood. The chain links TRBV7-2 to TRBJ1-2, with D possibly TRBD1 on 5 matching bases. The sequence was obtained from an adult in good health and CMV-seronegative. CDR3 region: CASSLGRGLQLANYGYTF. The CDR3 nucleotides read TGTGCCAGCAGCTTAGGGCGGGGACTCCAGTTAGCTAACTATGGCTACACCTTC.